This paragraph reports one T cell receptor beta chain. The sample belongs to a study of blood T cell repertoires in COVID-19. Whole-study context: Whether acute or convalescent, the COVID-19 samples came from the United States, Italy and Spain.

TCRdb keeps only in-frame clones here, not all; method: immunoSEQ multiplex PCR. The table has about 160,000 clones, about four fifths seen once. The length of the CDR3 is 15 residues. The germline CDR1 and CDR2 sequences are SGHRS and YFSETQ. V trimming: 1 base; J trimming: 6 bases; junction bases outside the gene matches: 6. The chain has TRBV5-1 and TRBJ2-1; TRBD2 matches 8 bases. The source of this sequence is an elderly woman with acute or convalescent COVID-19. The source material was peripheral blood. CDR3 residues: CASSLRAGAPNEQFF. CDR3 DNA: TGCGCCAGCAGCTTGAGAGCGGGGGCCCCCAATGAGCAGTTCTTC.